The entry below describes one TCR beta chain. Its target is unknown. Looked up from germline, CDR1 is SGHRS and CDR2 is YFSETQ. The CDR3 spans 17 residues. Trimming removed 4 bases from V and 6 bases from J; junction bases left unmatched: 13. This sample was taken from a study of blood T cells in healthy people across ages. Study-level findings and limits: PBMCs left unsorted prevented a conclusive naive versus antigen-experienced comparison.

Every donor gave ten milliliters of peripheral blood. Alongside a J-beta primer mix, a sample-barcoded 5' primer served in a second PCR lasting about 6 to 11 cycles. TCRdb processed the 5' RACE reads anew with MiXCR; each CDR3 protein has one entry. The data show over 550,000 distinct CDR3 sequences, 25% to 30% seen once. Sequencing was done on a sample of blood. The chain joins TRBV5-1 to TRBJ2-2, with 9 bases identical to TRBD1. The receptor comes from an elderly woman in good health. The CDR3 DNA sequence: TGCGCCAGCAGCACAGTGCCGGGACAGGGTAGTCCCGGGGAGCTGTTTTTT. It specifies CASSTVPGQGSPGELFF. Full variable domain (remainder filled in from reference TRBV5-1 and TRBJ2-2): KAGVTQTPRYLIKTRGQQVTLSCSPISGHRSVSWYQQTPGQGLQFLFEYFSETQRNKGNFPGRFSGRQFSNSRSEMNVSTLELGDSALYLCASSTVPGQGSPGELFFGEGSRLTVL.